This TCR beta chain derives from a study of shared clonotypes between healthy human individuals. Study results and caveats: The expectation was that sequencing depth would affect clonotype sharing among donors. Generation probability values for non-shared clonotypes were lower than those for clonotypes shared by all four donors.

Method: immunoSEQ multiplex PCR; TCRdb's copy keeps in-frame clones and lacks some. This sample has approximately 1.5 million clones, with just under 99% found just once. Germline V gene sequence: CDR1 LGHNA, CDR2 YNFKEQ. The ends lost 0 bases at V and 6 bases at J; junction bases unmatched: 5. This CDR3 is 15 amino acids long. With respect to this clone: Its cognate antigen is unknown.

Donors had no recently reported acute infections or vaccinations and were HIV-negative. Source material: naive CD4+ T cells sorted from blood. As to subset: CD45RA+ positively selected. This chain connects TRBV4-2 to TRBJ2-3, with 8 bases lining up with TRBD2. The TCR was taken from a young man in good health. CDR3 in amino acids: CASSQELAGHDTQYF. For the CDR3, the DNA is TGTGCCAGCAGCCAAGAGCTAGCGGGTCACGATACGCAGTATTTT.